The 3 T cell receptor beta chains below come from one sample, sequenced in a study of T-cell memory formation after mild COVID-19. Via MiXCR, TCRdb re-called the 5' RACE reads, giving one row per CDR3 protein. The sample yields about 270,000 distinct CDR3 sequences, 16% seen once. The specimen sequenced was PBMCs or a T cell subset sorted from them (not recorded which). The source is a man younger than 30 who had mild COVID-19 (a few samples of this study predate the infection). Cell type and time point are not known.

This clonotype was recorded a few times. This chain uses TRBV25-1 with TRBJ2-6; D gene uncertain. Germline lookup yields CDR1 MGHDK and CDR2 SYGVNS. The CDR3 totals 13 residues. V was clipped by 3 bases and J by 4 bases, with 4 bases between them. CDR3 in DNA: TGTGCCAGCAGTGAGTACGGGGCCAACGTCCTGACTTTC. Amino acids: CASSEYGANVLTF.

The chain carries TRBV5-1 and TRBJ2-2; possibly TRBD2 for D (5 bases). The CDR3 extends over 15 amino acids. Trimming took 0 bases from V and 1 from J, leaving 7 bases between them. Germline assignment: CDR1 SGHRS and CDR2 YFSETQ. The CDR3 sequence: CASSLVRGNTGELFF. CDR3 nucleotide sequence: TGCGCCAGCAGCTTGGTACGGGGGAACACCGGGGAGCTGTTTTTT.

This clonotype has just a few counts. The chain is built from TRBV4-2 and TRBJ2-7; 8 bases align to TRBD1. This CDR3 is built from 15 residues. CDR1 LGHNA and CDR2 YNFKEQ come from the germline V gene. V shed 4 bases and J 4 bases; nucleotides not matched to a gene: 9. CDR3 nucleotide sequence: TGTGCCAGCAGCCCCGGGGGCAGGGGGCATTACGAGCAGTACTTC. Encoded protein: CASSPGGRGHYEQYF.